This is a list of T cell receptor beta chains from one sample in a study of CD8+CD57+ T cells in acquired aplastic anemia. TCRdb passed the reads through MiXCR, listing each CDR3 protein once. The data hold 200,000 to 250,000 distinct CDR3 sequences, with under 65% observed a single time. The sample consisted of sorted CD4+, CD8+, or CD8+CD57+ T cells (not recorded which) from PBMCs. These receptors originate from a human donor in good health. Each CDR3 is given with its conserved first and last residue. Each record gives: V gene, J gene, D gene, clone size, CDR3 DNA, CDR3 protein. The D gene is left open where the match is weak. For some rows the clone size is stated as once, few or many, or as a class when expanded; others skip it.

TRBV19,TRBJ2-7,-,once,TGTGCCAGCTCGGCGGAGGGGGCGCTGGTCTACGAGCAGTACTTC,CASSAEGALVYEQYF
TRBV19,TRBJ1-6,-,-,TGTGCCAGTAACGCAGGACCGTACTATAATTCACCCCTCCACTTT,CASNAGPYYNSPLHF
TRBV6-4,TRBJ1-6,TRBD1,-,TGTGCCAGCAGCGAGGGACAGAACTCACCCCTCCACTTT,CASSEGQNSPLHF
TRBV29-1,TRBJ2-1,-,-,TGCAGCGTTGAACTATCGGGATCCTACAAGGAGCAGTTCTTC,CSVELSGSYKEQFF
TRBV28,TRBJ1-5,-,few,TGTGCCAGCAGTTTATATCCCAATCAGCCCCAGCATTTT,CASSLYPNQPQHF
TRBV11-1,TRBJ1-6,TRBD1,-,TGTGCCAGCAGCCCCGGGACAGGCTATAATTCACCCCTCCACTTT,CASSPGTGYNSPLHF
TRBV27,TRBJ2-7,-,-,TGTGCCAGCAGTTCCACAGGGTCCCAGTACTTC,CASSSTGSQYF
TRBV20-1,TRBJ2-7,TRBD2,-,TGCAGTGCTAGAACGGGGGGACTCTACGAGCAGTACTTC,CSARTGGLYEQYF
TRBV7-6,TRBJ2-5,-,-,TGTGCCAGCCTCCCCGGGGACCAAGAGACCCAGTACTTC,CASLPGDQETQYF
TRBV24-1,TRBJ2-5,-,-,TGTGCCACCAGTGACACGACCGAACAAGAGACCCAGTACTTC,CATSDTTEQETQYF
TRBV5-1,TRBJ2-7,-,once,TGCGCCAGCAGTCATGGGTCACACGAGCAGTACTTC,CASSHGSHEQYF
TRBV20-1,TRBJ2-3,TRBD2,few,TGCAGTGCTGCTGCTACTAGCGGACCCACAGATACGCAGTATTTT,CSAAATSGPTDTQYF
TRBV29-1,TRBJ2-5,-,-,TGCGGCGTTGAAGGGCTGGCAGTCTCGGAGACCCAGTACTTC,CGVEGLAVSETQYF